The entry below gives a single T cell receptor (beta chain) sequence along with its context. The sample is drawn from a study of blood T cell repertoires in COVID-19. Generated by immunoSEQ multiplex PCR, the TCRdb table keeps only in-frame clones and is missing some. The sample includes approximately 230,000 clones, approximately 90% of them seen just once. CDR3 length equals 16 residues. The V end was cut by 2 bases, the J end by 5 bases, with 17 bases between. Germline lookup yields CDR1 KGHDR and CDR2 SFDVKD. The rearrangement links TRBV24-1 to TRBJ1-2; D gene uncertain. The sample comprised peripheral blood. This clonotype was sampled from a man aged 30 to 45 who had recovered from COVID-19. As DNA, the CDR3 is TGTGCCACCAGTGATTCAGGCAGCTATCGATCGTATGGCTACACCTTC. Its translation: CATSDSGSYRSYGYTF.